This TCR beta chain was retrieved from a study of blood T cell repertoires in COVID-19. Study background: Sites across the United States, Italy and Spain contributed samples from acute and convalescent COVID-19. Sources were T cells, B-cell-depleted T cells, or PBMCs; the material itself was cDNA or gDNA.

Original analysis: It was from reference gene primer amplification that nucleated cell counts were estimated. Produced via immunoSEQ multiplex PCR; TCRdb's table is partial and in-frame only. Clone size and V and J calls were adopted from that table, with D and trimming inferred from the DNA. The sample lists 50,000 to 65,000 clones, roughly 79% seen once, with roughly 4.8% in the top ten. Germline V gene data show CDR1 as SGHRS and CDR2 as YFSETQ. V was cut by 3 bases and J by 4 bases, with 13 bases left in between. The CDR3 sequence is 15 residues long. This chain connects TRBV5-1 to TRBJ1-4, with D unresolved. Input material: peripheral blood. The sequence derives from a woman between 55 and 75 years old with acute or convalescent COVID-19. CDR3 coding DNA: TGCGCCAGCAGCTCCCGGGCGGGCCTTAATGAAAAACTGTTTTTT. It is translated as CASSSRAGLNEKLFF.